The 24 T cell receptor beta chains given below trace back to one sample, sequenced in a study of blood T cell repertoires in COVID-19. Clones were sequenced by immunoSEQ multiplex PCR, and TCRdb holds only the in-frame ones, with some missing. The table records about half a million clones, less than 90% of them present only once. Specimen: PBMCs or T cells enriched from blood (not recorded which). The receptors shown here come from a woman aged 55 to 70 who had recovered from COVID-19.

The chain employs TRBV7-9 and TRBJ2-1, with D maybe TRBD2 (5 bases). Trimming shortened V by 5 bases and J by 7 bases, and 12 bases separated the two germline ends. This CDR3 is 13 amino acids long. Germline V lookup: CDR1 SEHNR, CDR2 FQNEAQ (reference sequence). This CDR3 is CASSPRGLNEQFF. CDR3 bases: TGTGCCAGCAGCCCTCGGGGTTTAAATGAGCAGTTCTTC.

This clone was observed many times. The chain recombines TRBV7-8 with TRBJ2-7; maybe TRBD2 (6 bases). Deletions cut 8 bases from V and 2 bases from J, with 16 bases between. This CDR3 has 14 amino acids. Germline V CDR1 and CDR2: SGHVS, FQNEAQ. The CDR3 sequence is CASARDFETYEQYF. The CDR3, as DNA: TGTGCCAGCGCTCGGGACTTCGAGACCTACGAGCAGTACTTC. The full variable domain, completed using reference TRBV7-8 and TRBJ2-7, is GAGVSQSPRYKVAKRGQDVALRCDPISGHVSLFWYQQALGQGPEFLTYFQNEAQLDKSGLPSDRFFAERPEGSVSTLKIQRTQQEDSAVYLCASARDFETYEQYFGPGTRLTVT.

The CDR3 spells CASTQQRNTEAFF. The CDR3 coding sequence is TGTGCCAGCACCCAACAGAGAAACACTGAAGCTTTCTTT. This chain connects TRBV2 to TRBJ1-1; D is unresolved. Trimming stripped 7 bases from V and 2 bases from J, with 11 bases between. The CDR3 consists of 13 residues. Germline CDR1 SNHLY, CDR2 FYNNEI.

This clone has just a few counts. The identical CDR3 is also encoded by other nucleotide sequences in the sample. The rearrangement joins TRBV5-4 to TRBJ1-2, with a tentative D call TRBD1 (6 bases). This CDR3 has 14 amino acids. The V and J ends lost 4 bases and 4 bases respectively, with 14 bases between them. Germline V gene lookup returns CDR1 SGHNT and CDR2 YYREEE (reference sequence). This CDR3 reads CASSPTGSGYGYTF. The CDR3 bases are TGTGCCAGCAGCCCCACAGGGTCGGGCTATGGCTACACCTTC.

The chain couples TRBV10-3 to TRBJ1-2; 8 nucleotides align to TRBD1. CDR1 and CDR2 (germline): ENHRY, SYGVKD. CDR3 size: 12 residues. The J segment lost 7 bases and the V segment lost 11 bases, leaving 9 bases of the junction unmatched. DNA of the CDR3: TGTGCCGCCACAGGGGGTAGAGTTGGCTACACCTTC. Protein product: CAATGGRVGYTF.

The rearrangement joins TRBV5-1 to TRBJ2-3, with a tentative D call TRBD1 (6 bases). The CDR3 spans 15 residues. The germline V gene has CDR1 SGHRS and CDR2 YFSETQ. V lost 0 bases and J 4 bases, leaving 12 bases between the germline ends. CDR3 nucleotides: TGCGCCAGCAGCTTGGAGGGCAGGGGTCCAGATACGCAGTATTTT. Translation: CASSLEGRGPDTQYF.

J is TRBJ2-1 and V is TRBV10-1, with D possibly matching TRBD1 (5 bases). The CDR3 extends over 15 amino acids. Trimming pared 4 bases from V and 4 bases from J, leaving 14 bases between. CDR1 is WNHNN and CDR2 is SYGVQD in the germline V gene (reference sequence). This chain's CDR3 is CASSAGQVGYNEQFF. CDR3 in DNA: TGCGCCAGCAGTGCAGGGCAGGTGGGGTACAATGAGCAGTTCTTC.

The chain couples TRBV9 to TRBJ2-1, with D tentatively TRBD2 (5 bases). CDR1 is SGDLS and CDR2 is YYNGEE in the germline V gene. The CDR3 is 12 residues long. Trimming shortened V by 7 bases and J by 5 bases, and 10 bases separated the two germline ends. The CDR3 spells CASSAVNNEQFF. CDR3 in DNA: TGTGCCAGCTCAGCGGTTAACAATGAGCAGTTCTTC.

The rearrangement joins TRBV5-5 to TRBJ1-1; D call uncertain. Germline V gene sequence: CDR1 SGHKS, CDR2 YYEKEE (reference sequence). Trimming removed 3 bases from V and 0 bases from J, with 6 bases in between. CDR3 size: 13 residues. CDR3 bases: TGTGCCAGCAGCTGGGAGATGAACACTGAAGCTTTCTTT. This gives the protein CASSWEMNTEAFF.

This clone occurred once. This chain uses TRBV2 with TRBJ2-7; D is perhaps TRBD1 (5 bases). This CDR3 contains 14 residues. The V end was cut by 5 bases, the J end by 9 bases, with 20 bases between. Germline assignment: CDR1 SNHLY and CDR2 FYNNEI. In DNA, the CDR3 is TGTGCCAGCAGTCTCGACAGCGTCCGAGTAGGGCAGTACGTC. This encodes CASSLDSVRVGQYV.

The chain employs TRBV27 and TRBJ1-6; 7 bases line up with TRBD1. The germline CDR1 and CDR2 sequences are MNHEY and SMNVEV (reference sequence). CDR3 length: 15 amino acids. Trimming removed 6 bases from V and 10 bases from J; junction bases left unmatched: 12. The CDR3 DNA sequence: TGTGCCAGCAGCATACTGGACAGGCCATTATCACCCCTCCACTTT. Protein: CASSILDRPLSPLHF.

The chain employs TRBV10-1 and TRBJ2-5, with D tentatively TRBD1 (6 bases). V was cut by 8 bases and J by 5 bases, with 30 bases left in between. The CDR3 has 18 residues. Germline V CDR1 and CDR2: WNHNN, SYGVQD (reference sequence). CDR3 coding DNA: TGCGCCAGCCCCCTCACTTATGGGCCACAGGGATTGTGGGAGACCCAGTACTTC. Translating gives CASPLTYGPQGLWETQYF.

This clone was picked up one time. The rearrangement uses TRBV5-1 and TRBJ2-5, with D possibly matching TRBD1 (5 bases). The CDR3 contains 14 residues. Trimming cost V 3 bases and J 4 bases, with 13 bases left between them. Germline CDR1 is SGHRS and CDR2 is YFSETQ. The CDR3 protein is CASSWAGYRETQYF. CDR3 sequence (DNA): TGCGCCAGCAGCTGGGCAGGGTATAGAGAGACCCAGTACTTC. Full variable domain (remainder filled in from reference TRBV5-1 and TRBJ2-5): KAGVTQTPRYLIKTRGQQVTLSCSPISGHRSVSWYQQTPGQGLQFLFEYFSETQRNKGNFPGRFSGRQFSNSRSEMNVSTLELGDSALYLCASSWAGYRETQYFGPGTRLLVL.

J is TRBJ2-1 and V is TRBV3-1 (or the pseudogene TRBV3-2), with 12 positions matching TRBD2. The length of the CDR3 is 16 residues. Germline CDR1 LGHDT, CDR2 YNNKEL (reference sequence). Losses at the gene ends were 4 bases for V and 6 bases for J; bases not matched to a gene: 7. The CDR3 protein is CASSRLTSGGPNEQFF. The CDR3, as DNA: TGTGCCAGCAGCCGACTGACTAGCGGGGGACCCAATGAGCAGTTCTTC.

J is TRBJ1-6 and V is TRBV5-1; 7 nucleotides line up with TRBD1. This CDR3 contains 15 residues. With 4 bases clipped from V and 8 bases from J, the junction kept 9 bases outside the gene matches. The germline CDR1 and CDR2 sequences are SGHRS and YFSETQ. The CDR3 region is CASSPDREGYSPLHF. Written as DNA, the CDR3 is TGCGCCAGCAGCCCCGACAGGGAAGGATATTCACCCCTCCACTTT.

J is TRBJ1-2 and V is TRBV5-4, with 10 bases that match TRBD1. CDR1 SGHNT and CDR2 YYREEE come from the germline V gene (reference sequence). V lost 0 bases, J lost 5 bases, and 1 base stayed unmatched. CDR3 length equals 14 residues. CDR3 protein: CASSLGTGGYGYTF. The CDR3 DNA reads TGTGCCAGCAGCTTGGGGACAGGGGGATATGGCTACACCTTC.

This rearrangement joins TRBV13 to TRBJ1-3; a possible D gene is TRBD1 (6 bases). V lost 3 bases to trimming and J lost 8 bases, with 14 bases between them. This CDR3 region has 14 residues. Germline assignment: CDR1 PRHDT and CDR2 FYEKMQ (reference sequence). The CDR3 region is CASSFGTLLDTIYF. The CDR3 region has the DNA TGTGCCAGCAGCTTCGGGACACTCTTGGACACCATATATTTT.

This chain joins TRBV3-1 (or the pseudogene TRBV3-2) and TRBJ1-4, with 8 bases that match TRBD1. The CDR3 totals 13 residues. CDR1 LGHDT and CDR2 YNNKEL come from the germline V gene (reference sequence). V shed 3 bases and J 8 bases; nucleotides not matched to a gene: 2. The CDR3 spells CASSHRDREKLFF. The CDR3, as DNA: TGTGCCAGCAGCCACCGGGACAGGGAAAAACTGTTTTTT.

The rearrangement links TRBV12-5 to TRBJ1-2; D remains unclear. The CDR3 sequence is 12 residues long. Germline CDR1 and CDR2: LGHNT and FRNRAP. Trimming removed 6 bases at V and 2 bases at J, with 7 bases between. The CDR3 region has the DNA TGTGCTAGTGGAGCGGTAAACTATGGCTACACCTTC. It is translated as CASGAVNYGYTF.

The chain is built from TRBV20-1 and TRBJ1-5; TRBD1 matches at 7 bases. The CDR3 loop spans 14 amino acids. CDR1 and CDR2 from the germline V gene are DFQATT and SNEGSKA (reference sequence). J lost 3 bases, V lost 3 bases, and 5 bases had no gene match. The CDR3 reads CSASGGQNNQPQHF. The CDR3 DNA reads TGCAGTGCTAGTGGGGGACAGAACAATCAGCCCCAGCATTTT.

The V gene is TRBV30, the J gene TRBJ1-5; D gene ambiguous. Germline CDR1 and CDR2: GTSNPN and SVGIG (reference sequence). V lost 2 bases and J 7 bases, leaving 12 bases between the germline ends. The CDR3 extends over 13 amino acids. The CDR3 sequence: CAWSIRGNQPQHF. Written as DNA, the CDR3 is TGTGCCTGGAGTATTCGGGGAAACCAGCCCCAGCATTTT.

The V gene is TRBV7-2, the J gene TRBJ2-3; 9 bases map to TRBD2. There are 15 residues in the CDR3. The V and J ends lost 3 bases and 1 base, in that order; junction bases with no gene match: 2. Germline V gene data show CDR1 as SGHTA and CDR2 as FQGNSA. The CDR3 DNA follows: TGTGCCAGCAGCTTTCGGACTAGCGGCACAGATACGCAGTATTTT. It encodes CASSFRTSGTDTQYF.

The CDR3 is CASGRGLPPGSTEAFF. CDR3 nucleotides: TGCGCCAGCGGGAGAGGCTTGCCCCCGGGTAGCACTGAAGCTTTCTTT. V is TRBV5-1 and J is TRBJ1-1; no clear D gene. CDR1 is SGHRS and CDR2 is YFSETQ in the germline V gene. V gave up 7 bases and J gave up 4 bases, with 23 bases separating them. The length of the CDR3 is 16 residues.

The chain carries TRBV6-4 and TRBJ1-1; tentatively, D is TRBD1 (6 bases). V lost 4 bases, J lost 4 bases, and 10 bases lay in between. The CDR3 covers 13 residues. CDR1 MRHNA and CDR2 SNTAGT come from the germline V gene. The CDR3 is CASSAKDSTEAFF. CDR3 in DNA: TGTGCCAGCAGTGCCAAGGACAGCACTGAAGCTTTCTTT.